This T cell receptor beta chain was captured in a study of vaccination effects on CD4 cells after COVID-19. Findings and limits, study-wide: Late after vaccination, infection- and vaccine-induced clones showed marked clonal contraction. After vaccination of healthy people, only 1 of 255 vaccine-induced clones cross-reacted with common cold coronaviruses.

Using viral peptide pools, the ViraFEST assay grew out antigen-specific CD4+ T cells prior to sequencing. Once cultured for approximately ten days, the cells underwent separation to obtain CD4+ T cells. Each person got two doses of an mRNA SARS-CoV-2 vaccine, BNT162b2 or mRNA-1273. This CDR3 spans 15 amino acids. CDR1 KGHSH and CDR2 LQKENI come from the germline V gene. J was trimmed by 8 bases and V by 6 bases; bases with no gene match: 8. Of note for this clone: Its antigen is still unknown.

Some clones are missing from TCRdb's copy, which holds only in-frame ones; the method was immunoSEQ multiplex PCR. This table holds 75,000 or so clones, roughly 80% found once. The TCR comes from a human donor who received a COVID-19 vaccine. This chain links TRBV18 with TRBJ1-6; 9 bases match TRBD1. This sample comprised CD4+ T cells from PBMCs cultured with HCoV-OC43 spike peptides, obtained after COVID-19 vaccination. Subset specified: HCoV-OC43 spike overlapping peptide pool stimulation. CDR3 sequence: CASSQGQGVYSPLHF. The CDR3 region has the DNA TGTGCCAGCTCCCAGGGACAGGGTGTGTATTCACCCCTCCACTTT.